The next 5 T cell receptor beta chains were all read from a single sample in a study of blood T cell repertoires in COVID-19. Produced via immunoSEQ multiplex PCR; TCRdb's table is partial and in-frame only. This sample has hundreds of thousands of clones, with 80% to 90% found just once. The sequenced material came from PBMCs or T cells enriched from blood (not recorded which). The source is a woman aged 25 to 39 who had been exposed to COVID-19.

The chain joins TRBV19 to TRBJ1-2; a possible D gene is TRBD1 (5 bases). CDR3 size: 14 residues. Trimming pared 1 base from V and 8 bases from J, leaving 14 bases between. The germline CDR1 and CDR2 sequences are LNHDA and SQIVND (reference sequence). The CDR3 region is CASSIGQRGVGYTF. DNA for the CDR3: TGTGCCAGTAGTATAGGACAGCGCGGGGTCGGCTACACCTTC.

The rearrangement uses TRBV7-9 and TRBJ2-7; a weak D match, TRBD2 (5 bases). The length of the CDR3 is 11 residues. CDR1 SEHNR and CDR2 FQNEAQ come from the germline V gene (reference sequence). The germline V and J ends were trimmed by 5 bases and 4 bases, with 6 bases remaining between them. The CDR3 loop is CASSREYEQYF. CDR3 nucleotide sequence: TGTGCCAGCAGCCGGGAATACGAGCAGTACTTC.

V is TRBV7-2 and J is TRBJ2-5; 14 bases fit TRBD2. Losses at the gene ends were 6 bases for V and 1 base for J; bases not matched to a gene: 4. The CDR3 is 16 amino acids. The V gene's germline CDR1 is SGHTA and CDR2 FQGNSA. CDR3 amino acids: CASRRGTSGGQETQYF. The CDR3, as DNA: TGTGCCAGCAGGCGCGGGACTAGCGGGGGCCAAGAGACCCAGTACTTC.

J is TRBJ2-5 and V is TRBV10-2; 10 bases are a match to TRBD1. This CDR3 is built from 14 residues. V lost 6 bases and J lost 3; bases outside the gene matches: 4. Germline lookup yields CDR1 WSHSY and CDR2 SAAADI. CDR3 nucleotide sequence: TGCGCCAGCAGCCCGGGACAGGGGAAAGAGACCCAGTACTTC. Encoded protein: CASSPGQGKETQYF.

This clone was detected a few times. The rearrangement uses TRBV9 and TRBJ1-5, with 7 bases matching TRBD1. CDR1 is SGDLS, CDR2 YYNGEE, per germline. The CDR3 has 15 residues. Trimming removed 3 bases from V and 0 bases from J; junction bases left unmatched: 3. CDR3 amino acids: CASSEGQYSNQPQHF. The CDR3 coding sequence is TGTGCCAGCAGCGAGGGACAGTATAGCAATCAGCCCCAGCATTTT.